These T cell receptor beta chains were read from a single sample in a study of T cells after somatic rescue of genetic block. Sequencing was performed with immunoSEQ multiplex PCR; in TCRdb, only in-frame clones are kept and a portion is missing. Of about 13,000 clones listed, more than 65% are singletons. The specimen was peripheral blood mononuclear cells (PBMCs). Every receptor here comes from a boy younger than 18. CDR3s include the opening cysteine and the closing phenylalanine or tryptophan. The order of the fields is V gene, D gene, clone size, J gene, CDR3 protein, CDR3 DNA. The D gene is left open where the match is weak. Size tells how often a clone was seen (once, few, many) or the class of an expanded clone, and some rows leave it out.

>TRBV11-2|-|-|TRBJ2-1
CASSLDRSEQFF
TGTGCCAGCAGCTTAGACAGGTCAGAGCAGTTCTTC
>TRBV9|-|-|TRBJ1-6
CASSATGRDYSPLHF
TGTGCCAGCAGCGCCACAGGGCGTGATTATTCACCCCTCCACTTT
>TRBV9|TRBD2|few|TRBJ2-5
CASSELAGETQYF
TGTGCCAGCAGCGAACTAGCGGGAGAGACCCAGTACTTC
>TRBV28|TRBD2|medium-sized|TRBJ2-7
CASSIPTAGGYEQYF
TGTGCCAGCAGTATCCCTACGGCGGGGGGCTACGAGCAGTACTTC
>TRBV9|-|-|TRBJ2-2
CASSAYRANTGELFF
TGTGCCAGCAGCGCTTACAGGGCGAACACCGGGGAGCTGTTTTTT
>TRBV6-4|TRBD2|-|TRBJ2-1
CASSPGSGPFYNEQFF
TGTGCCAGCAGTCCTGGTAGCGGGCCTTTTTACAATGAGCAGTTCTTC
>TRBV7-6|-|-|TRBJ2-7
CASSLGPQGIGYEQYF
TGTGCCAGCAGCTTAGGTCCACAGGGTATCGGCTACGAGCAGTACTTC
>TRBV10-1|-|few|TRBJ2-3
CASSEDGTPPTDTQYF
TGCGCCAGCAGTGAGGACGGGACGCCTCCCACAGATACGCAGTATTTT
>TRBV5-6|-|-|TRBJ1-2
CASSLARVAYGYTF
TGTGCCAGCAGCTTGGCCAGGGTAGCTTATGGCTACACCTTC
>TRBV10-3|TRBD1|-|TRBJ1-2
CAISIRIYVKGQDNYGYTF
TGTGCCATCAGTATTCGAATCTATGTCAAGGGACAGGATAACTATGGCTACACCTTC
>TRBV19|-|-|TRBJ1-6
CASSTLPGTGNSPLHF
TGTGCCAGTAGTACGCTACCCGGGACGGGGAATTCACCCCTCCACTTT
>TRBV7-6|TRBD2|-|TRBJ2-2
CASSFPTSGGLLTGELFF
TGTGCCAGCAGCTTCCCGACTAGCGGGGGGTTACTGACCGGGGAGCTGTTTTTT
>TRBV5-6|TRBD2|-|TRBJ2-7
CASSLVGTSGYEQYF
TGTGCCAGCAGCTTGGTTGGGACTAGCGGATACGAGCAGTACTTC
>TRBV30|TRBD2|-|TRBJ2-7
CAWSPGLESYEQYF
TGTGCCTGGAGTCCGGGACTAGAGTCCTACGAGCAGTACTTC
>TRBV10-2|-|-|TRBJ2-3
CASTARTDTQYF
TGCGCCAGCACGGCCCGCACAGATACGCAGTATTTT
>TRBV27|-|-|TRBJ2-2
CASSLSVTGVPYTGELFF
TGTGCCAGCAGTTTAAGTGTGACGGGGGTCCCTTACACCGGGGAGCTGTTTTTT
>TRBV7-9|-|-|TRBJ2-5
CASSFAGGGETQYF
TGTGCCAGCAGCTTCGCCGGGGGCGGAGAGACCCAGTACTTC
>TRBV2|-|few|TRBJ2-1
CASSAREQFF
TGTGCCAGCAGCGCCCGGGAGCAGTTCTTC
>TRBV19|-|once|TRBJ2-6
CASRLRAYSGANVLTF
TGTGCCAGTAGGTTGCGGGCCTACTCTGGGGCCAACGTCCTGACTTTC
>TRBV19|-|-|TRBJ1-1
CASSIVFGDTEAFF
TGTGCCAGTAGTATAGTATTTGGGGACACTGAAGCTTTCTTT
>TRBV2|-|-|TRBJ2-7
CASRGDAYEQYF
TGTGCCAGCAGGGGGGACGCCTACGAGCAGTACTTC
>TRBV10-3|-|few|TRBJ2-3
CAISEVTGLSTDTQYF
TGTGCCATCAGTGAGGTAACAGGGCTTAGCACAGATACGCAGTATTTT
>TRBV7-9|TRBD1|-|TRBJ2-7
CASSLAPGQNGEQYF
TGTGCCAGCAGCTTAGCCCCGGGACAGAACGGCGAGCAGTACTTC
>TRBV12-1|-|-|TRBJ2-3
CASYRAQSADTQYF
TGTGCCAGCTACAGGGCCCAGAGCGCAGATACGCAGTATTTT
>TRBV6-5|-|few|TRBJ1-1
CASSYQSEAFF
TGTGCCAGCAGTTACCAGAGTGAAGCTTTCTTT